Below, 6 T cell receptor beta chains from the same sample are listed, as sequenced in a study of OX40 agonist ivuxolimab in advanced cancers. Sequencing was performed with immunoSEQ multiplex PCR; in TCRdb, only in-frame clones are kept and a portion is missing. The sample lists around 100,000 clones, 75% to 95% occurring once. The material sequenced was CD4+ or CD8+ T cells sorted from blood, taken in a trial of the OX40 agonist ivuxolimab. These receptors were obtained from an adult with an advanced solid tumor such as melanoma, head and neck, liver or kidney cancer.

This chain connects TRBV6-5 to TRBJ2-1; the match to TRBD1 covers 9 bases. The ends lost 4 bases at V and 4 bases at J; junction bases unmatched: 8. CDR3 size: 16 residues. Per the germline V gene, CDR1 is MNHEY and CDR2 is SVGAGI. The CDR3 DNA reads as TGTGCCAGCAGTTTGTCCGACAGGGGGGTATACAATGAGCAGTTCTTC. The encoded protein is CASSLSDRGVYNEQFF.

The V call is TRBV5-1, the J call TRBJ1-5, with TRBD1 matching over 9 bases. CDR1 and CDR2 from the germline V gene are SGHRS and YFSETQ. This CDR3 contains 15 residues. J was trimmed by 4 bases and V by 0 bases; bases with no gene match: 2. The CDR3 is CASSLDGQGNQPQHF. CDR3 in DNA: TGCGCCAGCAGCTTGGATGGACAGGGGAATCAGCCCCAGCATTTT.

The V and J genes are TRBV18 and TRBJ2-5; no clear D gene. V dropped 0 bases and J dropped 4 bases, with 9 bases sitting between them. This CDR3 contains 14 residues. Germline V CDR1 and CDR2: KGHSH, LQKENI. The chain's CDR3 is CASSPPGMGETQYF. CDR3 DNA sequence: TGTGCCAGCTCACCACCAGGCATGGGAGAGACCCAGTACTTC.

This sequence joins TRBV28 and TRBJ2-2; D remains ambiguous. CDR3 length: 12 amino acids. Trimming cost V 8 bases and J 5 bases, with 9 bases left between them. Looked up from germline, CDR1 is MDHEN and CDR2 is SYDVKM. In nucleotides, the CDR3 is TGTGCCAGCGACCGGGCAACCGGGGAGCTGTTTTTT. Protein: CASDRATGELFF.

Written as DNA, the CDR3 is TGCAGCGTTGGATCCTGGGGGGATGAGCAGTTCTTC. Its translation: CSVGSWGDEQFF. This sequence joins TRBV29-1 and TRBJ2-1, with D perhaps matching TRBD2 (6 bases). V was trimmed by 4 bases and J by 8 bases, leaving 12 bases between them. This CDR3 has 12 residues. Per the germline V gene, CDR1 is SQVTM and CDR2 is ANQGSEA.

The V call is TRBV2, the J call TRBJ2-1; D not resolved. This CDR3 spans 14 amino acids. Germline CDR1 is SNHLY and CDR2 is FYNNEI. Trimming removed 6 bases from V and 6 bases from J, with 15 bases in between. The CDR3 nucleotides read TGTGCCAGCAGGGGAATAGGCCCCTCCAATGAGCAGTTCTTC. Protein: CASRGIGPSNEQFF. Drawing the rest from reference TRBV2 and TRBJ2-1, the complete variable domain is EPEVTQTPSHQVTQMGQEVILRCVPISNHLYFYWYRQILGQKVEFLVSFYNNEISEKSEIFDDQFSVERPDGSNFTLKIRSTKLEDSAMYFCASRGIGPSNEQFFGPGTRLTVL.